This is a list of T cell receptor beta chains from one sample in a study of cytomegalovirus exposure and HLA in healthy donors. The repertoire was sequenced with immunoSEQ multiplex PCR; TCRdb's copy has only in-frame clones and lacks some. The sample has 170,000 or so clones, 65% to 85% seen once. The sequencing sample was made of PBMCs. These receptors all come from a male donor in good health and CMV-seropositive. Both conserved end residues are part of each CDR3. D genes are given only for firm matches. The listing skips clone size in some rows; elsewhere it reads once, few, many or a size class.

v_call: TRBV7-9; clone_size: .; j_call: TRBJ2-3; d_call: .; cdr3_aa: CASSLRQGSTDTQYF; cdr3_nt: TGTGCCAGCAGCTTAAGGCAGGGATCCACAGATACGCAGTATTTT
v_call: TRBV27; clone_size: .; j_call: TRBJ1-5; d_call: .; cdr3_aa: CASSLARNQPQHF; cdr3_nt: TGTGCCAGCAGTTTAGCCAGAAATCAGCCCCAGCATTTT
v_call: TRBV30; clone_size: .; j_call: TRBJ1-5; d_call: .; cdr3_aa: CAWSHRGEPQHF; cdr3_nt: TGTGCCTGGAGCCACCGGGGGGAGCCCCAGCATTTT
v_call: TRBV27; clone_size: .; j_call: TRBJ2-2; d_call: TRBD2; cdr3_aa: CASSTGLAGGPGRTGELFF; cdr3_nt: TGTGCCAGCAGCACGGGACTAGCGGGAGGGCCAGGGAGGACCGGGGAGCTGTTTTTT
v_call: TRBV5-4; clone_size: .; j_call: TRBJ1-1; d_call: .; cdr3_aa: CASSLGEGTEAFF; cdr3_nt: TGTGCCAGCAGCTTGGGTGAGGGCACTGAAGCTTTCTTT
v_call: TRBV6-6; clone_size: .; j_call: TRBJ2-5; d_call: TRBD2; cdr3_aa: CASRDSGSGETQYF; cdr3_nt: TGTGCCAGCAGGGATAGCGGGAGTGGGGAGACCCAGTACTTC
v_call: TRBV7-9; clone_size: .; j_call: TRBJ1-1; d_call: .; cdr3_aa: CASSLEPGEAFF; cdr3_nt: TGTGCCAGCAGCTTAGAACCAGGTGAAGCTTTCTTT
v_call: TRBV29-1; clone_size: .; j_call: TRBJ2-5; d_call: TRBD2; cdr3_aa: CSADGLAGVEETQYF; cdr3_nt: TGCAGCGCCGACGGCCTAGCGGGAGTGGAAGAGACCCAGTACTTC
v_call: TRBV11-3; clone_size: .; j_call: TRBJ2-1; d_call: .; cdr3_aa: CASSLEQFSEQFF; cdr3_nt: TGTGCCAGCAGCTTAGAACAGTTCTCTGAGCAGTTCTTC
v_call: TRBV27; clone_size: .; j_call: TRBJ2-7; d_call: TRBD2; cdr3_aa: CASSSAGGPSYEQYF; cdr3_nt: TGTGCCAGCAGTTCCGCGGGAGGGCCTTCCTACGAGCAGTACTTC
v_call: TRBV18; clone_size: .; j_call: TRBJ2-5; d_call: .; cdr3_aa: CASSPSPSAQETQYF; cdr3_nt: TGTGCCAGCTCACCAAGCCCTAGCGCCCAAGAGACCCAGTACTTC
v_call: TRBV9; clone_size: .; j_call: TRBJ1-2; d_call: TRBD1; cdr3_aa: CASSDDRDYGYTF; cdr3_nt: TGTGCCAGCAGCGATGACAGGGACTATGGCTACACCTTC
v_call: TRBV5-1; clone_size: .; j_call: TRBJ1-3; d_call: .; cdr3_aa: CASSPGSGLFSGNTIYF; cdr3_nt: TGCGCCAGCAGCCCCGGTAGCGGGTTATTCTCTGGAAACACCATATATTTT
v_call: TRBV4-2; clone_size: .; j_call: TRBJ2-7; d_call: .; cdr3_aa: CASSAAPDSYNEQYF; cdr3_nt: TGTGCCAGCAGCGCCGCGCCGGACAGCTACAACGAGCAGTACTTC
v_call: TRBV5-8; clone_size: .; j_call: TRBJ2-1; d_call: TRBD1; cdr3_aa: CASRGTGGNEQFF; cdr3_nt: TGTGCCAGCAGGGGAACAGGGGGGAATGAGCAGTTCTTC
v_call: TRBV5-1; clone_size: .; j_call: TRBJ1-1; d_call: .; cdr3_aa: CASSTLGLNTEAFF; cdr3_nt: TGCGCCAGCAGCACACTGGGGCTGAACACTGAAGCTTTCTTT
v_call: TRBV15; clone_size: few; j_call: TRBJ1-4; d_call: .; cdr3_aa: CATSRDGTRLFF; cdr3_nt: TGTGCCACCAGCAGAGATGGAACGCGGCTGTTTTTT
v_call: TRBV7-9; clone_size: .; j_call: TRBJ1-6; d_call: .; cdr3_aa: CASSLAGWTNSPLHF; cdr3_nt: TGTGCCAGCAGCTTAGCCGGGTGGACAAATTCACCCCTCCACTTT
v_call: TRBV6-1; clone_size: .; j_call: TRBJ2-7; d_call: TRBD2; cdr3_aa: CASSDRGLAGGNYYEQYF; cdr3_nt: TGTGCCAGCAGTGACAGAGGGTTAGCGGGAGGGAACTACTACGAGCAGTACTTC
v_call: TRBV6-6; clone_size: .; j_call: TRBJ2-3; d_call: TRBD2; cdr3_aa: CALLRGDTQYF; cdr3_nt: TGTGCCCTCTTGCGGGGGGATACGCAGTATTTT
v_call: TRBV7-2; clone_size: .; j_call: TRBJ1-5; d_call: TRBD1; cdr3_aa: CASSNRQGQPQHF; cdr3_nt: TGTGCCAGCAGCAATAGACAGGGTCAGCCCCAGCATTTT
v_call: TRBV5-1; clone_size: .; j_call: TRBJ2-1; d_call: .; cdr3_aa: CASSPTRGYNEQFF; cdr3_nt: TGCGCCAGCAGCCCGACTAGAGGTTACAATGAGCAGTTCTTC
v_call: TRBV7-9; clone_size: .; j_call: TRBJ2-7; d_call: TRBD2; cdr3_aa: CASSTPAGGNYEQYF; cdr3_nt: TGTGCCAGCTCCACTCCAGCGGGGGGGAATTACGAGCAGTACTTC